This T cell receptor (beta chain) appears in the sequencing data of a study of blood T cells in healthy people across ages. Study-wide background: In model experiments, template switching was able to capture about one barcoded beta molecule for every two T cells that were present. Broader study findings: Older age coincided with a roughly linear decline in TCR beta diversity per million T cells. As naive T cell percentage varied, TCR beta diversity correlated strongly with it.

For the second PCR, which ran for about 7 to 11 cycles, a sample-barcoded 5' primer and a J-beta primer mix were used. Every cDNA molecule carried a tag from a template-switch adaptor bearing 12 random nucleotides. TCRdb redid the calling of the 5' RACE reads with MiXCR, one entry per CDR3 protein. This sample has fewer than 950,000 distinct CDR3 sequences, with about 55% found just once. Trimming shortened V by 6 bases and J by 7 bases, and 19 bases separated the two germline ends. CDR3 size: 14 residues. CDR1 and CDR2 from the germline V gene are SGHRS and YFSETQ. As regards this clonotype: Antigen: not known.

Sequenced input: blood. The TCR comes from a man older than 75 in good health. The chain has TRBV5-1 and TRBJ1-2; a possible D gene is TRBD1 (5 bases). The CDR3 coding sequence is TGCGCCAGCACCACGACGGGGGGACCCAGTGGCTACACCTTC. Protein: CASTTTGGPSGYTF.